This T cell receptor beta chain was identified during a study of tumor-infiltrating lymphocytes in primary liver carcinoma. Study information: Men as well as women, aged 30 to 69 years, made up the patients. Study-wide findings and caveats: The samples were not sorted (they were bulk), so CD4+ and CD8+ repertoires were not compared.

In regard to this clonotype: What it binds is unknown.

The investigators made TCR beta cDNA from approximately 500 ng total RNA, using a constant-region primer. The TCR beta library was amplified through three nested multiplex PCR rounds in a modified ARM-PCR procedure. Each of the first two PCR rounds ran about 9 cycles with TRBV1-TRBV30 forward and C-beta reverse primers. TCRdb ran MiXCR on the multiplex PCR reads and lists one entry per CDR3 protein. This sample has about 300,000 distinct CDR3 sequences; roughly two thirds occur once, and the top ten carry approximately 9%. The germline gives CDR1 SNHLY, CDR2 FYNNEI. The CDR3 has 15 amino acids. Trimming took 5 bases from V and 0 from J, leaving 14 bases between them. Blood RNA originated from unsorted whole blood, with germline DNA additionally extracted.

The chain combines TRBV2 with TRBJ2-7, with D perhaps TRBD2 (6 bases). Sequenced material: peripheral blood. This sequence was found in a middle-aged man with primary liver carcinoma and hepatitis B virus infection. In DNA, the CDR3 is TGTGCCAGCAGTAAGGGGCCAGCGGGCTCCTACGAGCAGTACTTC. Protein: CASSKGPAGSYEQYF.